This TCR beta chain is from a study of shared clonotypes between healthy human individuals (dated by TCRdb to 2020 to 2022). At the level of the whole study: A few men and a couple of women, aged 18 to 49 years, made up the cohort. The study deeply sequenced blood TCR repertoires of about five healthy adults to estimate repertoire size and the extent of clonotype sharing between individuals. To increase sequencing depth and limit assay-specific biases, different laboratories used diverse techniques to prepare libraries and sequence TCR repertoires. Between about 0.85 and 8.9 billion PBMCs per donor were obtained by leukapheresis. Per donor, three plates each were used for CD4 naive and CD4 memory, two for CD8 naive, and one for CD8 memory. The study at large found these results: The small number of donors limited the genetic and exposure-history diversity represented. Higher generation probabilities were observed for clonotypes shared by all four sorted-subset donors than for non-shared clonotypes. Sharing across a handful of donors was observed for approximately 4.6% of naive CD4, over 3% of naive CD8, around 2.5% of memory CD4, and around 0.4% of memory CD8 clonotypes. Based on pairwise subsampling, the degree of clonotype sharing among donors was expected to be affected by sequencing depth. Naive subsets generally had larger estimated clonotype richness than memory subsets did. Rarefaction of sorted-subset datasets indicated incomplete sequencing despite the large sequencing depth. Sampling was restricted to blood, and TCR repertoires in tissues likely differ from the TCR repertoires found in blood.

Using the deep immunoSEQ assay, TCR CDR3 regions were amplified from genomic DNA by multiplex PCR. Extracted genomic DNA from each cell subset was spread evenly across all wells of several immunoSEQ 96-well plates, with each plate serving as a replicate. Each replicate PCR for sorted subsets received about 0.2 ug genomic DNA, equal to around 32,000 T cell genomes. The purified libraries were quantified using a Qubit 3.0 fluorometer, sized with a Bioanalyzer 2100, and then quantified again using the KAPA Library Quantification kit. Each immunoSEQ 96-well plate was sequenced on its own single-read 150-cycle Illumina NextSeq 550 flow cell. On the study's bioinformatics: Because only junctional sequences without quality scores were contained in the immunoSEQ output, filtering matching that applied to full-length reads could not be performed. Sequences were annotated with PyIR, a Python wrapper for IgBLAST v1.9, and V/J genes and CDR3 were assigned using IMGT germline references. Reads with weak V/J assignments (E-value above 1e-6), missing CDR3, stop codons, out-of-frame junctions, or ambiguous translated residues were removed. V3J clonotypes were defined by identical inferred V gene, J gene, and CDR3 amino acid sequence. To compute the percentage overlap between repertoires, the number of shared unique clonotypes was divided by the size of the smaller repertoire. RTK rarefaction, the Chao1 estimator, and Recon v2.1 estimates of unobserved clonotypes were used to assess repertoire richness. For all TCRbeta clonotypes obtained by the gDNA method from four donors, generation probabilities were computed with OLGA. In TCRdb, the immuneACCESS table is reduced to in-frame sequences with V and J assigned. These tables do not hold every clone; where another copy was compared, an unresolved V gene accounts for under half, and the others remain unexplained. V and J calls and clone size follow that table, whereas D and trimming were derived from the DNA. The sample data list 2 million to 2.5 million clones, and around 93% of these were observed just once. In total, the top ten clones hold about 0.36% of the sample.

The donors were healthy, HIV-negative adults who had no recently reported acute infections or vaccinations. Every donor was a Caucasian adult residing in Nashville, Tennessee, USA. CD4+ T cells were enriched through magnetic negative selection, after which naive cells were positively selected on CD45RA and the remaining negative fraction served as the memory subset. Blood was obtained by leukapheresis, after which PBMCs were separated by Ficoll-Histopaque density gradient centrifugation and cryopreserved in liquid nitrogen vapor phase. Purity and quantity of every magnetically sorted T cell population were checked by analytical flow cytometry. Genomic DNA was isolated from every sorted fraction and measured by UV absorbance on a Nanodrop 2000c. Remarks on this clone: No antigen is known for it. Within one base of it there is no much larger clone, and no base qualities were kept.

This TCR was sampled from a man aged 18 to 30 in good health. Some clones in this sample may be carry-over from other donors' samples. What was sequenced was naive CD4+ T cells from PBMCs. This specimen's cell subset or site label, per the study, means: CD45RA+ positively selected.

The CDR3 protein: CASSLGWGPDEKLFF. The DNA is as follows: TGTGCCAGCAGCTTAGGTTGGGGACCCGATGAAAAACTGTTTTTT. The rearrangement combines TRBV7-2 with TRBJ1-4; the D gene is possibly TRBD1, with 5 bases matching. The germline V gene specifies SGHTA as CDR1 and FQGNSA as CDR2. Including cysteine and phenylalanine, the CDR3 has 15 amino acids. Only the CDR3 DNA stays, 45 bases, in frame from base 1. V gives up 1 base and J gives up 6 bases, and the segment between their germline ends measures 12 bases.